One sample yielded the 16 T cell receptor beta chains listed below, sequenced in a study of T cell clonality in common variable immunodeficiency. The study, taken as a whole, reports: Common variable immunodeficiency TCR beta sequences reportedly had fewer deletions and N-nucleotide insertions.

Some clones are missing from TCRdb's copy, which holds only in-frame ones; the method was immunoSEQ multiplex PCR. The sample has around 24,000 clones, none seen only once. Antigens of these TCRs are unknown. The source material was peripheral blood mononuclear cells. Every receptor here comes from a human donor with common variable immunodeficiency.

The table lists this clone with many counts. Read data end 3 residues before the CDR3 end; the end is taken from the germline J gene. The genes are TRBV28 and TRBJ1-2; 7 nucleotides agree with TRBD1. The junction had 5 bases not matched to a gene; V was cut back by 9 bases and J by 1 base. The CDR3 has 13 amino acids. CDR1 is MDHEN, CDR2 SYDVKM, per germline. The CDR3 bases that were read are TGTGCCAGTTCGGGACAGATTAACTATGGC. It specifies CASSGQINYG. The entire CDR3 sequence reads CASSGQINYGYTF.

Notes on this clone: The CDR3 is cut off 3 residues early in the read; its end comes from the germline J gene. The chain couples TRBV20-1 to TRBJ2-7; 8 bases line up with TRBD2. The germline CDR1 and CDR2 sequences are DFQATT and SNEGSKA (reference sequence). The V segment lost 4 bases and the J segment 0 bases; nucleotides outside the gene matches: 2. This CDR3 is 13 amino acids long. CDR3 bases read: TGCAGTGCTAAGAGCGGGAGCTCCTACGAG. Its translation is CSAKSGSSYE. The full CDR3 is CSAKSGSSYEQYF.

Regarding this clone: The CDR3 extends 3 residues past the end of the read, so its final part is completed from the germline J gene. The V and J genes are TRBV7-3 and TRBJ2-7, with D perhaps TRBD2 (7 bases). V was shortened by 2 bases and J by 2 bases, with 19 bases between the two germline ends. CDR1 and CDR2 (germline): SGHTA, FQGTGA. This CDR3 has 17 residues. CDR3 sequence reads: CASSLSGGGGRTYEQYF. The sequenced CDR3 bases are TGTGCCAGCAGCTTATCTGGAGGGGGGGGACGGACCTACGAG.

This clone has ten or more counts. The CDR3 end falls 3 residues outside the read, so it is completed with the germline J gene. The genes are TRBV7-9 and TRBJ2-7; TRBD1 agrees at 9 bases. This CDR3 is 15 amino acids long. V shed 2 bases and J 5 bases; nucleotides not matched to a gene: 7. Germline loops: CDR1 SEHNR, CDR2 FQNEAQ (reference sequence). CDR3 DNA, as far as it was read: TGTGCCAGCAGCTTAACCGGGACAGGGAACCACGAG. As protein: CASSLTGTGNHE. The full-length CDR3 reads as CASSLTGTGNHEQYF.

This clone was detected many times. The CDR3 sequence is CSARGGTSGLTDTQYF. The sequenced part of the CDR3 DNA is TGCAGTGCTAGAGGCGGGACTAGCGGGCTCACAGATACG. This chain uses TRBV20-1 with TRBJ2-3; 12 nucleotides agree with TRBD2. Read coverage stops 3 residues before the CDR3 terminus; the germline J gene supplies the remainder. Unmatched junction bases numbered 4, after V lost 1 base and J lost 2 bases. Germline CDR1 reads DFQATT; CDR2 reads SNEGSKA (reference sequence). The CDR3 has 16 amino acids.

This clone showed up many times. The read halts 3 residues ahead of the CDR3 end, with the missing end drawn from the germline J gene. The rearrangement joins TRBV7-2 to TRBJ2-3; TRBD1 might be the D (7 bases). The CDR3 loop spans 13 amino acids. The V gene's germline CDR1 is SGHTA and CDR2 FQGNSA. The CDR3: CASSLAAGQTQYF. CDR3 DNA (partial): TGTGCCAGCAGCTTAGCTGCGGGACAGACG.

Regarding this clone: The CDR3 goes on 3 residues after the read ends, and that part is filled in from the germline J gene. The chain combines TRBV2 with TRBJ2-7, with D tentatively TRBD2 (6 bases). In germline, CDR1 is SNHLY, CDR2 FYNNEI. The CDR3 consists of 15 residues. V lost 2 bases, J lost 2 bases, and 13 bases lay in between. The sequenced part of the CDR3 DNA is TGTGCCAGCAGTGAAAAGGTGGGACTGACCTACGAG. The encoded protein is CASSEKVGLTYE. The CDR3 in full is CASSEKVGLTYEQYF.

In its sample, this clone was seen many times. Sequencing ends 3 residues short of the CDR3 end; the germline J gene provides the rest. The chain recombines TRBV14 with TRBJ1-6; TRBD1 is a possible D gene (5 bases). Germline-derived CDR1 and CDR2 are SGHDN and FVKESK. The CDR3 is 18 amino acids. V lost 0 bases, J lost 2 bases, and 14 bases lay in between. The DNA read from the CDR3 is TGTGCCAGCAGCCAAGAGGTGGGGGGAAGGCCCTATAATTCACCC. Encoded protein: CASSQEVGGRPYNSP. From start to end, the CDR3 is CASSQEVGGRPYNSPLHF.

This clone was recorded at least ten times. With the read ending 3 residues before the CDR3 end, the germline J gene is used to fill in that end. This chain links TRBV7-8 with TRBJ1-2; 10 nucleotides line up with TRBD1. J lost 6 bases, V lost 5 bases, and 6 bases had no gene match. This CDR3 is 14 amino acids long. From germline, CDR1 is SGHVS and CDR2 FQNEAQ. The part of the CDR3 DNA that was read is TGTGCCAGCAGCCCGGGACAGGGGAAGAATGGC. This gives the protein CASSPGQGKNG. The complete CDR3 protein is CASSPGQGKNGYTF.

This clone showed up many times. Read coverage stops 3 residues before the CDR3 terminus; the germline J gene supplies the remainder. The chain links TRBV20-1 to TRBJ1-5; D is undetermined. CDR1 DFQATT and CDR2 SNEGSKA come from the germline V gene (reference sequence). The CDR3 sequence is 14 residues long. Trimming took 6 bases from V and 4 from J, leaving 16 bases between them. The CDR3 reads CSAPPSDMNQPQHF. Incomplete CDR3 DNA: TGCAGTGCCCCCCCCTCCGACATGAATCAGCCC.

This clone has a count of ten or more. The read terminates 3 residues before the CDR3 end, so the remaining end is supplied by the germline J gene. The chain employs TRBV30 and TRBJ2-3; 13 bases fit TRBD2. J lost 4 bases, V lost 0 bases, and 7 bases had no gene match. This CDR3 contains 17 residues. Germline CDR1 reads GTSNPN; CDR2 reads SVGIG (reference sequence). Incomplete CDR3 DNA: TGTGCCTGGAGTGTCCCAACTAGCGGGAGGGCTGCAGATACG. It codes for CAWSVPTSGRAADT. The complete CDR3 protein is CAWSVPTSGRAADTQYF.

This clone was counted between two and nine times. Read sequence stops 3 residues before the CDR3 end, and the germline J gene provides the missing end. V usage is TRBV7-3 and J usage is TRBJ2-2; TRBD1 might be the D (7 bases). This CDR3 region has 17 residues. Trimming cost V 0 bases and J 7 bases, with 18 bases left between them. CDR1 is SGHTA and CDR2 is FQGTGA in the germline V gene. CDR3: CASSLTRQGGAGGELFF. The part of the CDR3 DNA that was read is TGTGCCAGCAGCTTAACGAGGCAGGGGGGAGCCGGCGGGGAG.

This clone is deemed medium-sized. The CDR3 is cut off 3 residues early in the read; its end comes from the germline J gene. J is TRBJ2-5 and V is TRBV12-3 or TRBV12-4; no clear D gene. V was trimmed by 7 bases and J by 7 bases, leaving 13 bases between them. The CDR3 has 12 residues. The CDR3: CASTPSTGTQYF. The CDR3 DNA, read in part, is TGTGCCAGCACCCCTTCCACGGGGACC.

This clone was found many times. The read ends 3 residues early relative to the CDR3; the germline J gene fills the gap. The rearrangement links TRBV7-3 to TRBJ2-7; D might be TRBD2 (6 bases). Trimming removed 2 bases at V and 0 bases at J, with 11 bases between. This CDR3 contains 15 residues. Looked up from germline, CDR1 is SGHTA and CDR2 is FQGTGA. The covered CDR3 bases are TGTGCCAGCAGCTTATACGGGGGTCCCTCCTACGAG. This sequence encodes CASSLYGGPSYE. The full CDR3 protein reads CASSLYGGPSYEQYF.

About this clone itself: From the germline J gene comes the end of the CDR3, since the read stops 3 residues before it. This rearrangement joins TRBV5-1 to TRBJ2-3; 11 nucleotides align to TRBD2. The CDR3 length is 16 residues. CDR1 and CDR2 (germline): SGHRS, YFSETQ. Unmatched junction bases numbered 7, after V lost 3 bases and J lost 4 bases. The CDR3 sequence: CASSSLAGGGPDTQYF. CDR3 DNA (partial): TGCGCCAGCAGCTCGTTAGCGGGGGGGGGCCCAGATACG.

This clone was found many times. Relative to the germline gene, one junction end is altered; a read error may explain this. The CDR3 loop is CASSHTSGRFPYEQYF. The CDR3 DNA, read in part, is TGCGCCAGCAGCCATACTAGCGGGAGATTTCCCTACGAG. The chain carries TRBV4-2 and TRBJ2-7; 11 bases are a match to TRBD2. From the germline J gene comes the end of the CDR3, since the read stops 3 residues before it. The CDR3 loop spans 16 amino acids. Germline assignment: CDR1 LGHNA and CDR2 YNFKEQ.